This T cell receptor beta chain was captured by sequencing in a study of T cell repertoires in cytomegalovirus infection. Study context: In the study, CMV epitopes included recently identified HLA-C-restricted and well-studied HLA-B-restricted ones.

Study-wide findings and caveats: Frequencies of public TCR beta families were cumulated, and this identified carriers of CMV plus the relevant HLA. CMV-specific TCR beta clonotypes restricted by HLA-C dominated the ex vivo response.

One entry per CDR3 protein, called by TCRdb with MiXCR from the reads. The top ten clones hold 11% to 15% of a sample with fewer than 1,000,000 distinct CDR3 sequences, around 30% of them seen once. The CDR3 has 15 amino acids. The germline V gene encodes CDR1 MNHEY and CDR2 SMNVEV (reference sequence). Trimming left V 3 bases short and J 0 bases short, with 11 bases between. Comment on this clonotype: Its antigen is undetermined.

This TCR was sampled from a human donor in good health (CMV status not recorded). Some clones in this sample may be carry-over from other donors' samples. Here the sequenced sample was cultured CD8+ T cells from PBMCs, taken from culture after CMV antigen stimulation. V usage is TRBV27 and J usage is TRBJ2-5; tentatively, D is TRBD1 (5 bases). As DNA, the CDR3 is TGTGCCAGCAGTTTTAATCCAGGGTACCAAGAGACCCAGTACTTC. The encoded protein is CASSFNPGYQETQYF.